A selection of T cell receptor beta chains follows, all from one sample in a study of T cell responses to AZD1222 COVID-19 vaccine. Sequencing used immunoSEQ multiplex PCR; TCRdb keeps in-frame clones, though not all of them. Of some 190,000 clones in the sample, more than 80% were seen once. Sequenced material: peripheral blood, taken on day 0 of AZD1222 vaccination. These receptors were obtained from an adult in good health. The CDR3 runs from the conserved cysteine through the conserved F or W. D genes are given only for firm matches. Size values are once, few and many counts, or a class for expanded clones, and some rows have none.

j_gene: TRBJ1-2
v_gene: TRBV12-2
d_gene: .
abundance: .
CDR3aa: CASRLEAPGQGEDGYTF
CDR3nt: TGTGCAAGTCGCTTAGAGGCACCGGGACAGGGCGAGGATGGCTACACCTTC

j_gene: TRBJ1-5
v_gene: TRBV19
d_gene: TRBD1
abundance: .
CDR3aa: CASNPRDSRNQPQHF
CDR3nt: TGTGCCAGCAACCCACGGGACAGCCGAAATCAGCCCCAGCATTTT

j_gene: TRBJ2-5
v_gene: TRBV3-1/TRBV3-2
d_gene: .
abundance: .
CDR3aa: CASSQELGSAILGEETQYF
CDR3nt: TGTGCCAGCAGCCAAGAATTGGGTTCTGCGATACTTGGAGAGGAGACCCAGTACTTC

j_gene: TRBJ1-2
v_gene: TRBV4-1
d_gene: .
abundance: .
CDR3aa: CASSQVGGDYGYTF
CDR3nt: TGCGCCAGCAGCCAAGTTGGAGGAGACTATGGCTACACCTTC

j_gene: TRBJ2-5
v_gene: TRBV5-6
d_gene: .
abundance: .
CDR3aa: CASSLAENQETQYF
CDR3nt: TGTGCCAGCAGCTTGGCCGAAAACCAAGAGACCCAGTACTTC

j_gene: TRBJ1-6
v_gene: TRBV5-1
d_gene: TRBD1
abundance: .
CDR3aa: CASSLSPPLRTGSNSPLHF
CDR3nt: TGCGCCAGCAGCTTGTCGCCCCCATTGAGGACAGGGAGTAATTCACCCCTCCACTTT

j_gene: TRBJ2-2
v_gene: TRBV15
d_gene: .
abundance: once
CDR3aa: CATGPRRAGELFF
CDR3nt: TGTGCCACCGGTCCAAGGAGGGCCGGGGAGCTGTTTTTT

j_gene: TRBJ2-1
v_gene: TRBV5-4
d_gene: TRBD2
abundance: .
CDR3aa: CASSPTSGGAYNEQFF
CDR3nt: TGTGCCAGCAGCCCCACTAGCGGGGGGGCCTACAATGAGCAGTTCTTC

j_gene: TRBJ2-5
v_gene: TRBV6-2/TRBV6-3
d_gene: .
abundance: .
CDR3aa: CASSVQETQYF
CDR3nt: TGTGCCAGCAGTGTCCAAGAGACCCAGTACTTC

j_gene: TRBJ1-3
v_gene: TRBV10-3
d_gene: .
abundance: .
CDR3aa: CAISAWASGNTIYF
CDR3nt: TGTGCCATCAGTGCATGGGCTTCCGGAAACACCATATATTTT

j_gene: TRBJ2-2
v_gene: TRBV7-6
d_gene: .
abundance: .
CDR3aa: CASSLTGTNTGELFF
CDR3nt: TGTGCCAGCAGCTTAACCGGGACGAACACCGGGGAGCTGTTTTTT

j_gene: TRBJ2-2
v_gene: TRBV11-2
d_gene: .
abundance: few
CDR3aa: CASSLGTGWWENTGELFF
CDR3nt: TGTGCCAGCAGCTTAGGGACCGGGTGGTGGGAGAACACCGGGGAGCTGTTTTTT

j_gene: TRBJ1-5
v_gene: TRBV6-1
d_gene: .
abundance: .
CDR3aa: CASSEGVSGLYQPQHF
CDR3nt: TGTGCCAGCAGTGAAGGGGTTTCGGGGTTATATCAGCCCCAGCATTTT

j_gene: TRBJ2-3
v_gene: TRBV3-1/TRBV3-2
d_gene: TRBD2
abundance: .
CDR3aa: CASSHRAGEFRTDTQYF
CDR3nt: TGTGCCAGCAGCCACCGAGCGGGAGAGTTCCGCACAGATACGCAGTATTTT

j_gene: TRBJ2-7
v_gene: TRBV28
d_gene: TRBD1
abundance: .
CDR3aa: CASREDREVHEQYF
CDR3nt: TGTGCCAGCAGGGAGGACAGGGAGGTCCACGAGCAGTACTTC

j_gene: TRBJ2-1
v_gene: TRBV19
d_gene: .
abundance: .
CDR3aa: CASSMSGPEQFF
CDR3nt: TGTGCCAGTAGTATGTCGGGTCCAGAGCAGTTCTTC

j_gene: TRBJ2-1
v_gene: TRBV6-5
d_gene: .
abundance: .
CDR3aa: CASSYSQAGRYNEQFF
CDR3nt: TGTGCCAGCAGTTACTCGCAGGCAGGACGTTACAATGAGCAGTTCTTC

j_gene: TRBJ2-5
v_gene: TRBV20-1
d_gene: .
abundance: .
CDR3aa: CSAERKETQYF
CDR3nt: TGCAGTGCTGAGAGAAAAGAGACCCAGTACTTC

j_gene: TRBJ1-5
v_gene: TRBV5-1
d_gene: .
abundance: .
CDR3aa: CASRKSPGDQPQHF
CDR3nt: TGCGCCAGCAGGAAATCCCCCGGGGATCAGCCCCAGCATTTT

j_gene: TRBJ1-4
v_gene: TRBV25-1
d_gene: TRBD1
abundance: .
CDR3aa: CASSDRANEKLFF
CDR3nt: TGTGCCAGCAGCGACAGGGCTAATGAAAAACTGTTTTTT

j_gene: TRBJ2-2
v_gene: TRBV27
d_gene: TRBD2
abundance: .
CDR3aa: CASSNPLGTSGNRIGTGELFF
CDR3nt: TGTGCCAGCAGCAACCCGCTCGGGACTAGCGGGAATCGGATCGGTACCGGGGAGCTGTTTTTT

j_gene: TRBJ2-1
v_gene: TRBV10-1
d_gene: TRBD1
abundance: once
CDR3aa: CASSPSNRGPYNEQFF
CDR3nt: TGCGCCAGCAGTCCGTCCAACAGGGGGCCCTACAATGAGCAGTTCTTC

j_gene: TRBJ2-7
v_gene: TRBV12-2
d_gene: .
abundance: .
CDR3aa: CASRLRTAYEQYF
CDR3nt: TGTGCAAGTCGATTAAGAACAGCCTACGAGCAGTACTTC

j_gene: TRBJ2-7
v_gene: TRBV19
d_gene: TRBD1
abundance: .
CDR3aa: CATMGQGHYEQYF
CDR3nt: TGTGCCACCATGGGACAGGGTCACTACGAGCAGTACTTC

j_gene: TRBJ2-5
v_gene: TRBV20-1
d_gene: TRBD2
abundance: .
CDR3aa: CSARDFLVAGAVETQYF
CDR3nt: TGCAGTGCTCGTGATTTCTTGGTAGCGGGGGCCGTGGAGACCCAGTACTTC

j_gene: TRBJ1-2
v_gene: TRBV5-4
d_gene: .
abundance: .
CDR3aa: CASSLVFGNYGYTF
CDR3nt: TGTGCCAGCAGCTTGGTGTTCGGGAACTATGGCTACACCTTC

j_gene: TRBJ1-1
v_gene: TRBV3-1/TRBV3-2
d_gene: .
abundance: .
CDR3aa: CASTTTPGVGEAFF
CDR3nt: TGTGCCAGCACCACGACACCAGGTGTGGGGGAAGCTTTCTTT

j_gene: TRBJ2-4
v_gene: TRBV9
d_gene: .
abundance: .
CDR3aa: CASSVGDENIQYF
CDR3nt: TGTGCCAGCAGCGTAGGGGACGAAAACATTCAGTACTTC

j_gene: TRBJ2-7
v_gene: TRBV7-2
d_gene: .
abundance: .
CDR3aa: CASSSYTGSGYEQYF
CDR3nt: TGTGCCAGCAGCTCATATACAGGGTCCGGCTACGAGCAGTACTTC

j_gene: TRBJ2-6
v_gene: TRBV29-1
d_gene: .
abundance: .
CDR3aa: CSVRDFSGANVLTF
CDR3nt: TGCAGCGTTAGGGACTTCTCTGGGGCCAACGTCCTGACTTTC

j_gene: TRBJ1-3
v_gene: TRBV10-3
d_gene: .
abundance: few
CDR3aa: CAISGDSGNTIYF
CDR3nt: TGTGCCATCAGTGGGGACTCTGGAAACACCATATATTTT

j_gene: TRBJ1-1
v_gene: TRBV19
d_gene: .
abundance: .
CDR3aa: CASSLNTEAFF
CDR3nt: TGTGCCAGTAGTCTGAACACTGAAGCTTTCTTT

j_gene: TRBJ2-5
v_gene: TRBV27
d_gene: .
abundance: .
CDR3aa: CASSLGRAETQYF
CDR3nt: TGTGCCAGCAGTTTAGGGCGCGCGGAGACCCAGTACTTC

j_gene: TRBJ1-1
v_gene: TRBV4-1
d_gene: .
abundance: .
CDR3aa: CASSQSTQKTLSEAFF
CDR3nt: TGCGCCAGCAGCCAATCCACACAGAAAACACTCAGTGAAGCTTTCTTT

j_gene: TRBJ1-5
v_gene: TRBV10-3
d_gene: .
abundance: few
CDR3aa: CAISPGHNQPQHF
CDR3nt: TGTGCCATCAGTCCAGGGCACAATCAGCCCCAGCATTTT

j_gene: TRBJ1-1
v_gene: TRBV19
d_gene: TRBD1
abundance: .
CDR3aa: CASSADRDTEAFF
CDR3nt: TGTGCCAGTAGTGCCGACAGGGACACTGAAGCTTTCTTT

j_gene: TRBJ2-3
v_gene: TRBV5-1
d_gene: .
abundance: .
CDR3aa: CASSNSGALTDTQYF
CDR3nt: TGCGCCAGCTCCAATTCCGGGGCTCTCACAGATACGCAGTATTTT

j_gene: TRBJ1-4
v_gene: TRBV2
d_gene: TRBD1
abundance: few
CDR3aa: CASRVTQGASEKLFF
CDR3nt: TGTGCCAGCAGAGTGACACAGGGGGCCAGTGAAAAACTGTTTTTT

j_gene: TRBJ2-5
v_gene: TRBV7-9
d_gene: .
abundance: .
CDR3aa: CASSWPAVGLQETQYF
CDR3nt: TGTGCCAGCAGCTGGCCAGCAGTCGGTCTACAAGAGACCCAGTACTTC

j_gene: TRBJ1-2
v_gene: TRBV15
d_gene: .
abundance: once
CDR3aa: CATSRDSGVALRDYGYTF
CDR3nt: TGTGCCACCAGCAGAGATTCGGGCGTGGCCTTGAGAGACTATGGCTACACCTTC

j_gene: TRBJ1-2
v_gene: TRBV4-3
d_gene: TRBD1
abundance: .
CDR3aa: CASSVRDRSYGYTF
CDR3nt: TGCGCCAGCAGCGTCCGGGACAGATCCTATGGCTACACCTTC

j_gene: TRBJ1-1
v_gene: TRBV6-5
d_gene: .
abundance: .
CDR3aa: CASNQDVRTNTEAFF
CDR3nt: TGTGCCAGCAACCAGGACGTACGGACGAACACTGAAGCTTTCTTT

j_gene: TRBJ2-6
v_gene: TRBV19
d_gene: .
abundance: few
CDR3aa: CASSLIREPRQSGSGANVLTF
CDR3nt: TGTGCCAGTAGTCTTATAAGGGAGCCGCGACAGTCAGGCTCTGGGGCCAACGTCCTGACTTTC

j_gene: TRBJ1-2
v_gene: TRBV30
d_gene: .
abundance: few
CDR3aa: CAWRHKTSGNGYTF
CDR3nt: TGTGCCTGGAGGCACAAGACCTCCGGGAATGGCTACACCTTC

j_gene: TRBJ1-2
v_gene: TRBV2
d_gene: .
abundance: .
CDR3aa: CASRQVNYGYTF
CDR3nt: TGTGCCAGCAGGCAGGTCAACTATGGCTACACCTTC

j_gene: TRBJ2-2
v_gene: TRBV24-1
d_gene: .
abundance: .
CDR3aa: CATSSVTGELFF
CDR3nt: TGTGCCACCAGTTCCGTAACCGGGGAGCTGTTTTTT

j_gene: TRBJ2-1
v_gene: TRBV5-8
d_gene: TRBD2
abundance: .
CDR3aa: CASSFPGGLNEQFF
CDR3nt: TGTGCCAGCAGCTTCCCGGGGGGGCTCAATGAGCAGTTCTTC

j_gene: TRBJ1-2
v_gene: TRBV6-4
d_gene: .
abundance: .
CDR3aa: CASKITRGHGSYTF
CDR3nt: TGTGCCAGCAAGATAACACGGGGGCACGGGAGCTACACCTTC

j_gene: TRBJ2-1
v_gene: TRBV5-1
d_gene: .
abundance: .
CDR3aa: CASSLVPDNEQFF
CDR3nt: TGCGCCAGCAGCTTGGTCCCCGACAATGAGCAGTTCTTC

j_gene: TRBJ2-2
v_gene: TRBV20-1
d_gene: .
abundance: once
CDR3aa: CSASKVGGTGELFF
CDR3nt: TGCAGTGCTAGTAAGGTCGGGGGAACCGGGGAGCTGTTTTTT

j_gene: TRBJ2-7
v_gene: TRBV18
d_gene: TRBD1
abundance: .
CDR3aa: CASSPLAQGQGFEQYF
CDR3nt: TGTGCCAGCTCACCACTAGCCCAAGGACAGGGGTTCGAGCAGTACTTC

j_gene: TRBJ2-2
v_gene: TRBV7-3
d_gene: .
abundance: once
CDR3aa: CASSLPPGELFF
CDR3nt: TGTGCCAGCAGCTTACCGCCCGGGGAGCTGTTTTTT

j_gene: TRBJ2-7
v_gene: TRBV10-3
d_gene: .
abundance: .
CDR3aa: CAISDMGAKSYEQYF
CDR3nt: TGTGCCATCAGTGATATGGGGGCTAAATCCTACGAGCAGTACTTC

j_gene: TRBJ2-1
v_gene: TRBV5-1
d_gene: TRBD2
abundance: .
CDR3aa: CASSSGGDSYNEQFF
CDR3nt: TGCGCCAGCAGCTCTGGGGGGGACTCCTACAATGAGCAGTTCTTC

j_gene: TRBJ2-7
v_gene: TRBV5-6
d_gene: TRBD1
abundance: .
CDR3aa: CASSWVTGETYEQYF
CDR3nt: TGTGCCAGCAGCTGGGTGACAGGGGAAACATACGAGCAGTACTTC

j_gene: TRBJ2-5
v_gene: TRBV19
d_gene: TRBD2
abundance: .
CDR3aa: CASSIRLAGGPETQYF
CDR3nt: TGTGCCAGTAGTATTAGACTAGCGGGGGGGCCAGAGACCCAGTACTTC

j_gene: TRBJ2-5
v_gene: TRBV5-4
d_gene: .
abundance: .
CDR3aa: CASSSQDTGTHQETQYF
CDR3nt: TGTGCCAGCAGCTCCCAAGATACCGGGACGCATCAAGAGACCCAGTACTTC

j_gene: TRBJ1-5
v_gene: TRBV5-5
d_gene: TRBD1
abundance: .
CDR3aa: CASSQDRGSNQPQHF
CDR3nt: TGTGCCAGCAGCCAGGACAGGGGGTCCAATCAGCCCCAGCATTTT

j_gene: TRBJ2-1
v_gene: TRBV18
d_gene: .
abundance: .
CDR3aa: CASGGRAYNEQFF
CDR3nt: TGTGCCAGTGGGGGAAGGGCCTACAATGAGCAGTTCTTC